This T cell receptor (beta chain) derives from a study of healthy donors' naive CD4 and CD8 T cells. To note about this clonotype: The target antigen is unknown.

Whole-study findings and limits: Positive CDR3 charge linked to CD4+ cells, negative to CD8+ cells. Bulk sequencing left alpha and beta chains unpaired.

TCR libraries were built from approximately 520 ng of total RNA by linear amplification. Original analysis: Roughly five healthy donors contributed 75,000 to 85,000 sequenced TCR alpha transcripts. TCRdb analysed the reads with MiXCR anew, one entry per CDR3 protein. TCRdb, not the authors, supplied the V and J calls. Of approximately 180,000 distinct CDR3 sequences listed, under 85% were seen once; the top ten hold less than 2.5%. Naive CD4+ cells were sorted as CD4+CD8-CD45RO-CD45RA+; naive CD8+ as CD8+CD4-CD45RA+CD27bright. The CDR3 has 14 residues. J was trimmed by 9 bases and V by 6 bases; bases with no gene match: 13. In germline, CDR1 is MNHEY, CDR2 SVGAGI.

The chain couples TRBV6-5 to TRBJ1-1, with 7 positions matching TRBD1. Sequencing was performed on naive CD4+ and CD8+ T cells sorted from blood, pooled from several donors. The receptor's source is a pool of human donors in good health; the sample pools cells from several healthy donors. CDR3 in amino acids: CASRRSPGQPQAFF. The CDR3 nucleotides are TGTGCCAGCAGAAGGTCCCCGGGACAGCCACAAGCTTTCTTT.